This T cell receptor beta chain was identified during a study of T cells in Graves' hyperthyroidism and ophthalmopathy (dated by TCRdb to about 2019). For the wider study: Peripheral blood was collected at initial diagnosis, before any treatment. An independent validation cohort of some 18 hyperthyroidism patients and 17 patients who later progressed to ophthalmopathy tested prospective prediction of ophthalmopathy. After sampling, hyperthyroidism patients received methimazole starting at 30 mg daily, and ophthalmopathy patients received high-dose intravenous methylprednisolone. Thyroid tissue and blood T-cell repertoires from several Graves' hyperthyroidism patients were also compared in the study. For training and testing, the approximately 92 patients in the discovery cohort were randomly divided in a 7:3 ratio. To identify TCR V-J signatures that set the groups apart, the researchers used a discovery cohort of about a hundred patients, made up of fewer than 50 with Graves' ophthalmopathy and 57 with stable Graves' hyperthyroidism. TCR Vbeta CDR3 sequencing of 135 peripheral blood samples (more than 40 ophthalmopathy, 70 to 85 hyperthyroidism and some 17 progressor patients) is reported in the paper.

Amplification of TCR beta CDR3 regions was carried out from RNA transcripts. A first-round RT-PCR of the TCR CDR3 used the HTBI primer set with the Qiagen OneStep RT-PCR kit. A second multiplex PCR round built the libraries, followed by size selection and purification. Libraries were sequenced paired-end with 100 bp reads on an Illumina HiSeq2000. In the authors' own workflow: SOAPnuke was used to process the raw data, with reads discarded if the reads contained adapters or uncalled bases, had a mean Phred below 15, or lacked an exact constant-primer or identifier match. COPE v1.2.5 was used to merge the high-quality paired reads, and each unique nucleotide sequence was defined as a clonotype. MiTCR v1.1 was used to align clonotypes to the IMGT TRBV, TRBD and TRBJ reference segments. Only V-J combinations with frequency above 0.0001, covering roughly 99% of repertoires, were analysed. A TCS score was defined as the ratio between F50 (clonal expansion) and ExV (chaos), using BLOSUM62-based TCRdist between CDR3 peptides within each V-J. Welch's t-statistics and random forest reduced fewer than 550 V-J features to fewer than 15, which were used in a naive Bayes classifier (R e1071). TCRdb reprocessing: public reads trimmed at Q25 with fastp, clones called with MiXCR, in-frame beta chains kept. Rows matching on CDR3 protein sequence are summarized as one entry with the most common DNA and genes. The V and J calls, along with clone size, are taken from TCRdb and not from the paper's own processing. The sample records about 400,000 distinct CDR3 sequences, approximately 14% of which are singletons. About 14% of the sample is in the top ten clones.

Study-wide findings and limitations: No statistical method was used to fix the sample size in advance, and group allocation was not hidden from the investigators. Most expanded thyroid clonotypes (frequency above 0.001) were also detected in blood, a finding suggesting that blood repertoires may reflect thyroid immune responses. In validation, progression to ophthalmopathy was predicted by the model with 55% to 71% sensitivity and approximately 78% specificity, a median of approximately 6.5 months before onset. Ophthalmopathy was separated from stable hyperthyroidism by a 13 V-J signature model, with approximately 85% sensitivity and about 81% specificity obtained in cross-validation and 80%/75% obtained in testing.

Taken from cysteine to phenylalanine, the CDR3 has 15 residues. The entry retains the CDR3 DNA only, 45 bases that are in frame from base 1. Trimming takes 1 base off V and 2 bases off J; junction bases not matched to a gene: 3. CDR1 and CDR2 (LGHDT, YNNKEL) derive from the germline V gene (reference sequence). Ten or more counts support this clonotype. Which antigen it targets is not known. No qualities accompany the bases; no much larger clone lies one base away. A patient counted as having stable Graves' hyperthyroidism if no progression to ophthalmopathy occurred over 18 months of follow-up. Hyperthyroidism patients were aged 18 to 65 years and newly diagnosed, with disease duration of less than 2 months. Patients with uncontrolled infections, other autoimmune diseases, pregnancy or lactation were excluded. Diagnoses relied on clinical symptoms, serum thyroxine and TRAb, thyroid ultrasound and orbital computed tomography. PBMCs were separated from under 12 ml of fresh peripheral blood using Ficoll-Paque density gradient centrifugation. Total RNA was extracted with Trizol reagent, and quality was checked on an Agilent 2100 Bioanalyzer.

The sample consisted of blood. The sequence came from a woman aged 18-29 years with Graves' hyperthyroidism. The chain is assembled from TRBV3-1 and TRBJ1-2; TRBD1 fits 8 bases in the junction. The DNA reads as follows: TGTGCCAGCAGCCAAGGGACAGGGCCCAACTATGGCTACACCTTC. The encoded protein is CASSQGTGPNYGYTF.